This TCR beta chain was sequenced during a study of PD-L1 blockade in urothelial cancer. Assay used: immunoSEQ multiplex PCR; TCRdb lists only in-frame clones, some missing. The repertoire holds roughly 52,000 clones, with about four fifths as singletons. As for time point: pretreatment peripheral blood. The sequence came from a man between 65 and 79 years old with urothelial cancer. Here the sequenced sample was PBMCs, taken around atezolizumab (anti-PD-L1) treatment.

The CDR3 sequence: CASSIGQGWTEAFF. DNA for the CDR3: TGTGCCAGCAGCATTGGACAGGGGTGGACTGAAGCTTTCTTT. V and J are TRBV6-5 and TRBJ1-1; 9 nucleotides line up with TRBD1. Trimming took 6 bases from V and 5 from J; bases not matched to a gene: 7. CDR1 and CDR2 (germline): MNHEY, SVGAGI. This CDR3 spans 14 amino acids.